The 18 T cell receptor beta chains below all came from one sample that was sequenced in a study of STAT5B mutations in CD4+ large granular lymphocyte leukemia (dated by TCRdb to between 2022 and 2023). Libraries were built with the immunoSEQ multiplex PCR assay. This immuneACCESS table, as held by TCRdb, lists in-frame sequences with V and J called but not all clones. Of the missing ones, under half trace to an unresolved V gene in checked studies; the others have no known cause. The sample contains about 20,000 clones, 78% of them found a single time. The top ten clonotypes cover 0.42% of the sample. Sequencing was done on a sample of CD4+ T cells from blood buffy coats. The source of these receptors is a human donor in good health.

The chain uses TRBV5-1 and TRBJ2-1; perhaps D is TRBD1 or TRBD2 (5 bases each). Germline V lookup: CDR1 SGHRS, CDR2 YFSETQ. V dropped 4 bases and J dropped 10 bases, with 12 bases sitting between them. The CDR3 runs 12 residues. CDR3 nucleotides: TGCGCCAGCAGCGCCGGGGCTCTGGAGCAGTTCTTC. It translates to CASSAGALEQFF.

The chain is built from TRBV28 and TRBJ1-4; 12 nucleotides align to TRBD1. This CDR3 region has 15 residues. The trim removed 6 bases at V and 11 bases at J, leaving 10 bases unmatched. The V gene's germline CDR1 is MDHEN and CDR2 SYDVKM. CDR3 bases: TGTGCCAGCAGCTCTAAGGGACAGGGGGCCTCCAAACTGTTTTTT. Translation gives CASSSKGQGASKLFF.

This rearrangement joins TRBV5-1 to TRBJ2-7; 8 nucleotides match TRBD1. V shed 0 bases and J 6 bases; nucleotides not matched to a gene: 5. CDR3 size: 14 residues. CDR1 and CDR2 (germline): SGHRS, YFSETQ. The CDR3 DNA reads TGCGCCAGCAGCTTGGCCGGGACAGGCGGCGAGCAGTACTTC. Its protein is CASSLAGTGGEQYF.

The J gene is TRBJ2-3, the V gene TRBV7-2; D is tentatively TRBD1 or TRBD2 (6 bases each). There are 15 residues in the CDR3. V shed 3 bases and J shed 4 bases, with 14 bases lying between them. CDR1 and CDR2 (germline): SGHTA, FQGNSA. The chain's CDR3 is CASSFSSGEADTQYF. CDR3 DNA sequence: TGTGCCAGCAGCTTTTCATCAGGGGAGGCAGATACGCAGTATTTT.

The chain has TRBV21-1 and TRBJ2-7; the table's TRBD2 call for D was not verified on the DNA. TRBV21-1 is flagged as a pseudogene. This CDR3 comprises 17 residues. As DNA, the CDR3 is TGTGCCAGCAGCAAAGCTACTAGCGGTCCTTACTCCTACGAGCAGTACTTC. Protein sequence: CASSKATSGPYSYEQYF.

CDR3 sequence: CSVELAGAGELFF. CDR3 DNA: TGCAGCGTTGAACTAGCGGGAGCCGGGGAGCTGTTTTTT. The rearrangement joins TRBV29-1 to TRBJ2-2; 10 nucleotides agree with TRBD2. The CDR3 loop spans 13 amino acids. Trimming at V came to 2 bases and at J to 6 bases, leaving 0 bases not matched to a gene. Germline values: CDR1 SQVTM, CDR2 ANQGSEA.

The V and J genes are TRBV15 and TRBJ2-5, with D uncertain. The ends were cut back, 1 base at V and 3 bases at J, with 6 bases in the middle. The CDR3 sequence is 13 residues long. CDR1 is LNHNV and CDR2 is YYDKDF in the germline V gene (reference sequence). CDR3 nucleotides: TGTGCCACCAGCAGAGTCCTAGAAGAGACCCAGTACTTC. This encodes CATSRVLEETQYF.

The rearrangement links TRBV19 to TRBJ2-1; D is perhaps TRBD2 (6 bases). The V end was cut by 6 bases, the J end by 6 bases, with 18 bases between. From germline, CDR1 is LNHDA and CDR2 SQIVND (reference sequence). CDR3 length equals 15 residues. CDR3 loop: CASRDLGGPSNEQFF. The CDR3 DNA sequence: TGTGCCAGTAGGGACCTGGGAGGTCCTTCCAATGAGCAGTTCTTC.

The V gene is TRBV7-2, the J gene TRBJ2-5; D is unresolved. Looked up from germline, CDR1 is SGHTA and CDR2 is FQGNSA. V gave up 1 base and J gave up 7 bases, with 4 bases separating them. This CDR3 spans 11 amino acids. The CDR3 DNA reads as TGTGCCAGCAGCTTAGAACTGACCCAGTACTTC. It codes for CASSLELTQYF.

In the case of this clone: At one of its ends the junction is not consistent with the germline gene, which may arise from a read error. The V gene is TRBV6-1, the J gene TRBJ2-7; D is ambiguous. This CDR3 is 10 amino acids long. CDR1 MNHNS and CDR2 SASEGT come from the germline V gene. The CDR3 protein is CDLSAYEQYF. DNA of the CDR3: TGCGACCTTTCAGCCTACGAGCAGTACTTC.

The CDR3 DNA sequence: TGTGCCAGCAGCCGCTCGACAGGGGGCGCAGATACGCAGTATTTT. It encodes CASSRSTGGADTQYF. The rearrangement joins TRBV4-2 to TRBJ2-3; 10 bases fit TRBD1. CDR1 is LGHNA and CDR2 is YNFKEQ in the germline V gene. The CDR3 length is 15 residues. J gave up 4 bases and V 4 bases, and 5 bases lay outside the gene matches.

The J gene is TRBJ1-3, the V gene TRBV15; D remains unclear. This CDR3 is 14 amino acids long. Trimming took off 4 bases at V and 0 bases at J, with 7 bases between the two ends. Germline V CDR1 and CDR2: LNHNV, YYDKDF (reference sequence). The CDR3 nucleotides read TGTGCCACCAGCAAAAGGGTCTCTGGAAACACCATATATTTT. Its protein is CATSKRVSGNTIYF.

The chain carries TRBV7-3 and TRBJ2-1; the D gene could be TRBD1 or TRBD2 (5 bases each). Germline V CDR1 and CDR2: SGHTA, FQGTGA. V shed 5 bases and J shed 6 bases, with 20 bases lying between them. The CDR3 covers 16 residues. As DNA, the CDR3 is TGTGCCAGCAGCCCGAGGGGTTGGGGATTTCGCAATGAGCAGTTCTTC. It is translated as CASSPRGWGFRNEQFF.

V usage is TRBV7-2 and J usage is TRBJ2-7; possible D gene TRBD1, 6 bases. The CDR3 spans 13 residues. V was shortened by 0 bases and J by 6 bases, with 9 bases between the two germline ends. Germline V gene data show CDR1 as SGHTA and CDR2 as FQGNSA. CDR3 DNA: TGTGCCAGCAGCTTAGCTGGGGGCTCCGAGCAGTACTTC. Translation gives CASSLAGGSEQYF.

The gene calls are TRBV7-2 and TRBJ2-6, with a weak D call TRBD1 (5 bases). The V and J ends lost 5 bases and 2 bases respectively, with 22 bases between them. CDR1 is SGHTA and CDR2 is FQGNSA in the germline V gene. CDR3 length: 19 residues. DNA of the CDR3: TGTGCCAGCAGCATGAGACAGATGGGGTCGTCCCCTGGGGCCAACGTCCTGACTTTC. This gives the protein CASSMRQMGSSPGANVLTF.

The CDR3 coding sequence is TGTGCCAGCAGCGTAGGAGGCCCAGGTTACGAGCAGTACTTC. As protein: CASSVGGPGYEQYF. The rearrangement uses TRBV9 and TRBJ2-7; D is ambiguous. This CDR3 is 14 amino acids long. Deletions cut 0 bases from V and 4 bases from J, with 11 bases between. Germline V gene data show CDR1 as SGDLS and CDR2 as YYNGEE.

This clone was detected once. V usage is TRBV30 and J usage is TRBJ2-5; no clear D. The DNA end is more similar to TRBJ2-7, so the J call may be wrong. Germline V gene data show CDR1 as GTSNPN and CDR2 as SVGIG (reference sequence). The CDR3 has 13 residues. CDR3 in amino acids: CAWSQGLGYEQYF. DNA for the CDR3: TGTGCCTGGAGTCAAGGGTTAGGGTACGAGCAGTACTTC.

The J gene is TRBJ1-1, the V gene TRBV5-4; TRBD1 matches at 7 bases. The CDR3 sequence is 15 residues long. The germline V gene encodes CDR1 SGHNT and CDR2 YYREEE (reference sequence). Losses at the gene ends were 4 bases for V and 3 bases for J; bases not matched to a gene: 9. The DNA for the CDR3 is TGTGCCAGCAGCCGGGACAGACAAGCCTACACTGAAGCTTTCTTT. It codes for CASSRDRQAYTEAFF.